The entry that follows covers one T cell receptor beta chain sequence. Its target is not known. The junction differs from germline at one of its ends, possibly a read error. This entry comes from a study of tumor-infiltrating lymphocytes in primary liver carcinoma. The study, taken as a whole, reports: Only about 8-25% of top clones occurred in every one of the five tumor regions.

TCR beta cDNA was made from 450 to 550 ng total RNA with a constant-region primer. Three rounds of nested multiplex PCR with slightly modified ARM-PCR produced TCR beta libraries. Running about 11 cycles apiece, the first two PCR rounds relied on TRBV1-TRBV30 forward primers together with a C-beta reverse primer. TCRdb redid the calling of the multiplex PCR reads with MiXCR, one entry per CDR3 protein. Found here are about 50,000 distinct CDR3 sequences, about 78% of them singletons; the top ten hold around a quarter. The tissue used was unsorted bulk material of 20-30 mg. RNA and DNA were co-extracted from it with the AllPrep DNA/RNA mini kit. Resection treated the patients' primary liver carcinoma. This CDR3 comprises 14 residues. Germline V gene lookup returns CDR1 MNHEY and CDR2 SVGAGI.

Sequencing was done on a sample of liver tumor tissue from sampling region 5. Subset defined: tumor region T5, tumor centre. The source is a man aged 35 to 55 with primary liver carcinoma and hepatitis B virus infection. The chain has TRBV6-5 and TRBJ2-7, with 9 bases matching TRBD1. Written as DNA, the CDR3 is TGTGTCAGCAGTGCCGGGACAGGGCCCTCCGAGCTGTACTTC. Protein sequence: CVSSAGTGPSELYF.